The 16 T cell receptor beta chains below all came from one sample that was sequenced in a study of tumor and adjacent non-tumor tissue in lung cancer. RNA was extracted from bulk tissue without any cell sorting. Three rounds of nested PCR, following a modified ARM-PCR protocol, produced the TCRbeta library. TCRdb independently ran MiXCR on the multiplex PCR reads; one entry per CDR3 protein. The sample has tens of thousands of distinct CDR3 sequences; 55% to 80% are singletons. Sequenced: lung tumor tissue. Receptors were obtained from a woman aged 40 to 49 with non-small cell lung cancer.

A word on this clonotype: Possible read error: a much larger clone is one base away. The rearrangement links TRBV12-3 or TRBV12-4 to TRBJ2-3, with D unresolved. V was cut by 6 bases and J by 5 bases, with 24 bases left in between. CDR3 size: 17 residues. For the CDR3, the DNA is TGTGCCAGCAGCCCCCGCGGTGGGGATTGGGTGATAGATACGCAGTATTTT. This codes for CASSPRGGDWVIDTQYF.

The sample holds one count of this clonotype. The chain employs TRBV11-2 and TRBJ2-1, with D possibly matching TRBD2 (5 bases). V lost 9 bases and J lost 12, with 15 bases in between. Germline V gives CDR1 SGHAT, CDR2 FQNNGV. This CDR3 is built from 11 residues. DNA of the CDR3: TGTGCCAGAAGCCAAGGGAGATGGCAGTTCTTC. The encoded protein is CARSQGRWQFF.

This clonotype was detected only a few times. The chain joins TRBV7-9 to TRBJ2-7, with D unclear. This CDR3 region has 13 residues. The ends were cut back, 7 bases at V and 7 bases at J, with 17 bases in the middle. The germline gives CDR1 SEHNR, CDR2 FQNEAQ (reference sequence). CDR3 loop: CASKGNPVGEQYF. The DNA for the CDR3 is TGTGCCAGCAAAGGCAACCCGGTCGGGGAGCAGTACTTC.

A remark on this clonotype: The conserved final phenylalanine or tryptophan is absent from the CDR3, which likely points to a read error. The chain employs TRBV29-1 and TRBJ1-1, with D possibly TRBD1 on 5 matching bases. There are 12 residues in the CDR3. The germline gives CDR1 SQVTM, CDR2 ANQGSEA. CDR3 protein: CSVRAGFTKAFL. The CDR3 DNA follows: TGCAGTGTTCGGGCAGGGTTCACTAAAGCTTTCCTT.

Concerning this clonotype: The junction shows a germline mismatch at one end, possibly a read error. V is TRBV29-1 and J is TRBJ1-4, with TRBD1 matching 9 bases. The germline gives CDR1 SQVTM, CDR2 ANQGSEA. This CDR3 has 13 amino acids. CDR3 bases: TGCATCGTTTCGGACAGGGGTGGTGAAAAATTGTTTTTT. This codes for CIVSDRGGEKLFF.

About this clonotype itself: This sequence may be a read error, since a much larger clone differs from it by one base. CDR3 in DNA: TGCAGTGTTATTAGCGGGACGCGTGCAGATACGCAGTATTTT. Translation: CSVISGTRADTQYF. The chain recombines TRBV20-1 with TRBJ2-3; 8 nucleotides line up with TRBD2. V shed 7 bases, J shed 4 bases, and the junction held 10 bases outside the gene matches. CDR1 is DFQATT, CDR2 SNEGSKA, per germline (reference sequence). CDR3 size: 14 residues.

Comments on this clonotype: A much larger clone differs from this one at a single base, so this may be a read error. This rearrangement joins TRBV20-1 to TRBJ2-1; 12 bases agree with TRBD2. Germline V lookup: CDR1 DFQATT, CDR2 SNEGSKA (reference sequence). V lost 7 bases to trimming and J lost 3 bases; unmatched junction nucleotides: 10. The CDR3 totals 16 residues. Here the CDR3 reads CSVSALAGGFYNEQFF. The CDR3 coding sequence is TGCAGTGTTAGTGCGCTAGCGGGGGGGTTCTACAATGAGCAGTTCTTC.

CDR3 nucleotides: TGTGCCAGTAGCAGTTCCTGGACCTGGGAAGAGACCCAGTACTTC. This encodes CASSSSWTWEETQYF. V is TRBV19 and J is TRBJ2-5; no definite D call. V shed 6 bases and J shed 3 bases, with 17 bases lying between them. In germline, CDR1 is LNHDA, CDR2 SQIVND (reference sequence). The CDR3 length is 15 residues.

Notes on this clonotype: At one end, the junction sequence differs from germline, possibly due to a read error. The rearrangement uses TRBV6-1 and TRBJ1-3, with a possible D match to TRBD1 (6 bases). Germline V gene sequence: CDR1 MNHNS, CDR2 SASEGT. The CDR3 length is 13 residues. CDR3 sequence: CATLTGAGNIIYF. The CDR3 DNA reads TGTGCCACCCTGACAGGCGCTGGAAACATCATATATTTT.

Turning to this clonotype: A read error may account for a junction end that differs from germline. CDR3 region: CIVEGGPTESTVTQYF. CDR3 DNA: TGTATCGTTGAAGGGGGGCCGACAGAGAGCACAGTTACGCAGTATTTT. This chain links TRBV29-1 with TRBJ2-3; D assignment may be TRBD1 or TRBD2 (6 bases each). From germline, CDR1 is SQVTM and CDR2 ANQGSEA. There are 16 residues in the CDR3.

The chain uses TRBV4-1 and TRBJ2-7, with a weak D call TRBD1 (6 bases). The CDR3 loop spans 14 amino acids. The germline V gene has CDR1 MGHRA and CDR2 YSYEKL. V gave up 7 bases and J gave up 4 bases, with 17 bases separating them. DNA of the CDR3: TGCGCCAGCAACCCAACTCCGGACAGTTACGAGCAGTACTTC. Translation: CASNPTPDSYEQYF.

Note on this clonotype: A read error may produce the germline difference seen at one junction end. The chain couples TRBV11-2 to TRBJ1-1; D call uncertain. The CDR3 is 13 amino acids. In germline, CDR1 is SGHAT, CDR2 FQNNGV. The CDR3 protein is CASSPVGGTEPLF. CDR3 bases: TGTGCCAGCAGCCCTGTGGGCGGCACTGAACCTCTCTTT.

Of note for this clonotype: A read error may be the cause here, since a much bigger clone is one base away. J is TRBJ1-1 and V is TRBV25-1; TRBD1 agrees at 7 bases. The V segment lost 5 bases and the J segment 7 bases; nucleotides outside the gene matches: 7. Germline V gene lookup returns CDR1 MGHDK and CDR2 SYGVNS. CDR3 length: 13 amino acids. CDR3 coding DNA: TGTGCCAGCAGTAGGACAGGAGACATTGAAGCTTTCTTT. Translation: CASSRTGDIEAFF.

V usage is TRBV6-5 and J usage is TRBJ1-5, with D tentatively TRBD1 (5 bases). Germline V CDR1 and CDR2: MNHEY, SVGAGI. The V end was cut by 6 bases, the J end by 4 bases, with 19 bases between. The CDR3 length is 16 residues. CDR3: CASSTTRGPLNQPQHF. The CDR3 coding sequence is TGTGCCAGCAGCACAACGCGGGGACCCCTTAATCAGCCCCAGCATTTT.

This clonotype was recorded a few times. One junction end disagrees with the germline gene, perhaps due to a read error. This chain connects TRBV7-9 to TRBJ1-5; the D is unclear. The germline V gene has CDR1 SEHNR and CDR2 FQNEAQ (reference sequence). The CDR3 sequence is 14 residues long. Here the CDR3 reads CANSSLDSNQPQHF. DNA of the CDR3: TGTGCCAACAGCTCCCTGGACAGCAATCAGCCCCAGCATTTT.

About this clonotype: At one of its ends the junction is not consistent with the germline gene, which may arise from a read error. CDR3 bases: TGTACCAGCGGTTATCCGGGACAGCCCCAGCATTTT. Its protein is CTSGYPGQPQHF. The V gene is TRBV6-5, the J gene TRBJ1-5; D is uncertain. This CDR3 comprises 12 residues. The germline gives CDR1 MNHEY, CDR2 SVGAGI.